The rows below give T cell receptor beta chains drawn from one sample of a study of Graves' ophthalmopathy and Graves' hyperthyroidism. A single record per CDR3 protein comes from TCRdb applying MiXCR to the multiplex PCR reads. The sample lists about 620,000 distinct CDR3 sequences; 22% were seen once. Sequencing was carried out using peripheral blood. Receptor source: a woman aged 18-35 years with stable Graves' hyperthyroidism. Some clones in this sample may be carry-over from other donors' samples. CDR3s leave out the opening cysteine and the closing phenylalanine or tryptophan.

j_gene	v_gene	CDR3aa
TRBJ1-2	TRBV5-1	ASSLAGEGDGYT
TRBJ1-6	TRBV4-1	ASSQDPPGPPLH
TRBJ1-2	TRBV4-2	ASSQDARTGGYGYT
TRBJ2-5	TRBV6-1	ASSEGGGTNEETQY
TRBJ2-2	TRBV28	ASSPVAGTNTGELF
TRBJ1-1	TRBV20-1	SARDRDSPNTEAF
TRBJ2-7	TRBV10-3	AIRTGLAGGNYEQY
TRBJ1-1	TRBV30	AWSGRGALTEAF
TRBJ1-5	TRBV30	AWSVNGQSNQPQH
TRBJ2-7	TRBV12-3/TRBV12-4	ASSHMGLHDQY
TRBJ2-5	TRBV15	ATSNELGTFQETQY
TRBJ1-2	TRBV2	ASSGTGGLWGDGYT
TRBJ1-2	TRBV20-1	SAKNRQDRVNYGYT
TRBJ1-5	TRBV27	ASSLRDRDQPQH
TRBJ1-1	TRBV19	ASRRLTLTEAF
TRBJ2-7	TRBV28	ASTRADLISYEQY
TRBJ2-5	TRBV5-8	ASSLSLAGGSETQY
TRBJ2-5	TRBV7-9	ATPSGLGETQY
TRBJ1-1	TRBV29-1	SVARVNTEAF
TRBJ2-7	TRBV20-1	SARVTDRASPEQY
TRBJ1-1	TRBV12-3/TRBV12-4	ASSLVVATEAF
TRBJ1-2	TRBV10-3	AIMGGGGYT
TRBJ2-2	TRBV9	ASSVEANTGELF
TRBJ2-5	TRBV7-3	ASSPNRDSKETQY
TRBJ2-5	TRBV19	ATTTGTGGFETQY
TRBJ1-2	TRBV15	ATSRGTGSNYGYT
TRBJ2-7	TRBV10-2	ASRPARALSLREQY